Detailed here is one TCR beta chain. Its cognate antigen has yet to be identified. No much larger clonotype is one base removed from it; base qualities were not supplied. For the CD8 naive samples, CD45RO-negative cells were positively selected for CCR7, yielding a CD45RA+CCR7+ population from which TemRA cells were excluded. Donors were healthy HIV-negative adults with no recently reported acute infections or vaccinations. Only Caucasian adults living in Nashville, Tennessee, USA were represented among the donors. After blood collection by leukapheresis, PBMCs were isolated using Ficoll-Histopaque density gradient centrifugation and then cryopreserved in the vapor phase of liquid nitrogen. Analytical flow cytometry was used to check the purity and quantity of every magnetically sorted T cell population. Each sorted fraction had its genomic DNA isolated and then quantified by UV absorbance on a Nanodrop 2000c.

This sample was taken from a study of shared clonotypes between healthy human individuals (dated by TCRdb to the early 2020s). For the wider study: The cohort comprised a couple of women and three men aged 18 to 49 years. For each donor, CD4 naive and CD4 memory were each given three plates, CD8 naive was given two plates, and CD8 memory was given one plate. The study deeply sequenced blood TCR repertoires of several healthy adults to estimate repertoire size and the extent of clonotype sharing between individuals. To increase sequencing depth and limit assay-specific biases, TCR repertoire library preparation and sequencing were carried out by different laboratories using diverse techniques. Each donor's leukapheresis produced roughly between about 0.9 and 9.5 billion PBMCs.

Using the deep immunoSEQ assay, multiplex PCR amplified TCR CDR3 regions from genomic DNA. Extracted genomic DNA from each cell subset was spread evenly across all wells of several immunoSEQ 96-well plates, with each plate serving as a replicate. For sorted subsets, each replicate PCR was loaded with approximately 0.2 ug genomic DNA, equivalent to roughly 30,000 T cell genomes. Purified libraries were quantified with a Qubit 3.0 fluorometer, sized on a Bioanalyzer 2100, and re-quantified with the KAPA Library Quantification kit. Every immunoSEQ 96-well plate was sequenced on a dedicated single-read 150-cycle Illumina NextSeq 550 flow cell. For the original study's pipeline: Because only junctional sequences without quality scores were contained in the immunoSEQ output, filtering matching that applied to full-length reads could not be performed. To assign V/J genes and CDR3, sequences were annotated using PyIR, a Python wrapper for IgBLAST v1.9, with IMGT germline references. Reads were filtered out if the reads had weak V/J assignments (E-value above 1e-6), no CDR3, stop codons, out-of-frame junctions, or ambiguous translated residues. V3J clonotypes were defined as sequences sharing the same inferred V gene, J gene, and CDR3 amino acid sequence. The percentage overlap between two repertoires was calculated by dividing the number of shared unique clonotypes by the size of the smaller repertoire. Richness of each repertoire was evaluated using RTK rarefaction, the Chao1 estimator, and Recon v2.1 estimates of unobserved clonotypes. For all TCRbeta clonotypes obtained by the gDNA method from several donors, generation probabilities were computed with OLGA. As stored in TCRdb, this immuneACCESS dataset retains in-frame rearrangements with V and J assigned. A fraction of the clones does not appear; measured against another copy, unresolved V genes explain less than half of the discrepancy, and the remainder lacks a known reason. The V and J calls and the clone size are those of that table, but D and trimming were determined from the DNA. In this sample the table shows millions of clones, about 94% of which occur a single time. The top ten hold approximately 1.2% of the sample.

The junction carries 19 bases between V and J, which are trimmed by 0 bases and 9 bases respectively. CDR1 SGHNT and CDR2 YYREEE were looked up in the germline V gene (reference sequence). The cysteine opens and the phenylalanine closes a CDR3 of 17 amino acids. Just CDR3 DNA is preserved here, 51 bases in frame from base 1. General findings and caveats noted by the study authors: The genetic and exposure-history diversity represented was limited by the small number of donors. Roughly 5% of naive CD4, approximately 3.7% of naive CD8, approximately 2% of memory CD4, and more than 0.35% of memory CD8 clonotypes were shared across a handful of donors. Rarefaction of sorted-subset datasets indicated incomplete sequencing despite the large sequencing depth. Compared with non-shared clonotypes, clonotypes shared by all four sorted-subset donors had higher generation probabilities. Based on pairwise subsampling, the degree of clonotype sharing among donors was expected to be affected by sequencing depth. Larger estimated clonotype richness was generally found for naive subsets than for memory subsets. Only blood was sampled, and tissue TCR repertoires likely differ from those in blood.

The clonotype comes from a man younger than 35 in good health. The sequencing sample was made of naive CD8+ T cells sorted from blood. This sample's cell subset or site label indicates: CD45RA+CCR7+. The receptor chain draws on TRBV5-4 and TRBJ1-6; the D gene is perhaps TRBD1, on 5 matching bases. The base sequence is TGTGCCAGCAGCTTGGAAACAGGCTGGGCGTGGGGTTCACCCCTCCACTTT. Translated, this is CASSLETGWAWGSPLHF.